The 18 T cell receptor beta chains in this list originate from one sample, sequenced in a study of identical twins. MiXCR, applied by TCRdb to the 5' RACE reads, yields one record per CDR3 protein. The sample consists of some 1,600,000 distinct CDR3 sequences, roughly a third of them appearing once. Specimen: cord blood. These receptors were obtained from a newborn girl in good health.

This clonotype has a handful of counts. The rearrangement uses TRBV7-2 and TRBJ1-1, with no clear D. The length of the CDR3 is 14 residues. Germline V gene sequence: CDR1 SGHTA, CDR2 FQGNSA. V was clipped by 1 base and J by 6 bases, with 12 bases between them. The CDR3 DNA sequence: TGTGCCAGCAGCTTAGGGGCGGGGTGGTCTGAAGCTTTCTTT. This gives the protein CASSLGAGWSEAFF.

This clonotype showed up many times. V is TRBV12-3 or TRBV12-4 and J is TRBJ2-4; no definite D call. Trimming shortened V by 4 bases and J by 8 bases, and 12 bases separated the two germline ends. The CDR3 is 13 amino acids. CDR3 residues: CASSWVATDIQYF. For the CDR3, the DNA is TGTGCCAGCAGTTGGGTAGCAACAGACATTCAGTACTTC.

CDR3 region: CASSYSITDTGELFF. In nucleotides, the CDR3 is TGTGCCAGCAGTTACTCGATTACTGACACCGGGGAGCTGTTTTTT. The chain is built from TRBV6-2 or TRBV6-3 and TRBJ2-2; no clear D. The CDR3 has 15 amino acids. Germline assignment: CDR1 MNHEY and CDR2 SVGEGT. The V gene lost 0 bases and the J gene lost 3 bases, with 8 bases spanning the gap.

The CDR3 is CASSYRRILAKNIQYF. The CDR3 DNA reads as TGTGCCAGCAGTTACCGACGGATACTAGCCAAAAACATTCAGTACTTC. The chain has TRBV12-3 or TRBV12-4 and TRBJ2-4, with D unclear. CDR3 length equals 16 residues. Trimming stripped 4 bases from V and 0 bases from J, with 13 bases between.

V and J are TRBV29-1 and TRBJ1-2; D might be TRBD1 (5 bases). Germline CDR1 and CDR2: SQVTM and ANQGSEA. Trimming cost V 6 bases and J 3 bases, with 17 bases left between them. This CDR3 has 14 residues. CDR3 sequence: CSVGGPFTYYGYTF. DNA for the CDR3: TGCAGCGTGGGGGGACCCTTTACTTACTATGGCTACACCTTC.

The chain employs TRBV7-8 and TRBJ1-5; the D gene is possibly TRBD1 (5 bases). Trimming cost V 0 bases and J 8 bases, with 11 bases left between them. Germline loops: CDR1 SGHVS, CDR2 FQNEAQ. The CDR3 extends over 14 amino acids. CDR3 sequence reads: CASSLAGFREPQHF. The CDR3 DNA reads as TGTGCCAGCAGCTTAGCGGGTTTCAGGGAGCCCCAGCATTTT.

This chain links TRBV7-2 with TRBJ1-2; D is possibly TRBD1 (5 bases). Trimming cost V 5 bases and J 13 bases, with 20 bases left between them. CDR1 is SGHTA and CDR2 is FQGNSA in the germline V gene. The CDR3 consists of 13 residues. The CDR3 nucleotides read TGTGCCAGCAGCCGCCGAGGACAACCACGAGTCACCTTC. Amino acids: CASSRRGQPRVTF.

The V and J genes are TRBV4-1 and TRBJ2-7, with D maybe TRBD1 (5 bases). The CDR3 consists of 14 residues. The germline gives CDR1 MGHRA, CDR2 YSYEKL. The germline V and J ends were trimmed by 0 bases and 4 bases, with 10 bases remaining between them. In DNA form, the CDR3 reads TGCGCCAGCAGCCAAGAAGACAGAGAATACGAGCAGTACTTC. It is translated as CASSQEDREYEQYF.

The V and J genes are TRBV29-1 and TRBJ1-4; TRBD1 matches at 10 bases. Germline-derived CDR1 and CDR2 are SQVTM and ANQGSEA. J was trimmed by 8 bases and V by 6 bases; bases with no gene match: 15. The CDR3 loop spans 16 amino acids. CDR3 residues: CSVTSGTGAFREKLFF. CDR3 bases: TGCAGCGTGACCTCCGGGACAGGGGCGTTTAGGGAAAAACTGTTTTTT.

The chain joins TRBV6-1 to TRBJ1-5, with D tentatively TRBD1 (5 bases). The CDR3 runs 16 residues. V was pared by 1 base and J by 0 bases, with 10 bases between. Germline V gene sequence: CDR1 MNHNS, CDR2 SASEGT. CDR3 loop: CASSEGPGSSNQPQHF. In DNA, the CDR3 is TGTGCCAGCAGTGAAGGGCCAGGGAGTAGCAATCAGCCCCAGCATTTT.

Ten or more counts support this clonotype. This rearrangement joins TRBV24-1 to TRBJ2-7, with a tentative D call TRBD1 (6 bases). The CDR3 contains 12 residues. Trimming cost V 9 bases and J 0 bases, with 8 bases left between them. CDR1 is KGHDR, CDR2 SFDVKD, per germline. This CDR3 reads CATGQSSYEQYF. DNA of the CDR3: TGTGCCACCGGACAGAGCTCCTACGAGCAGTACTTC.

This clonotype was observed a handful of times. The chain couples TRBV20-1 to TRBJ1-1; TRBD1 matches 10 bases. The CDR3 extends over 14 amino acids. V shed 3 bases, J shed 1 base, and the junction held 2 bases outside the gene matches. The germline gives CDR1 DFQATT, CDR2 SNEGSKA (reference sequence). The CDR3 reads CSARGDRGNTEAFF. The CDR3 DNA follows: TGCAGTGCTAGGGGGGACAGGGGGAACACTGAAGCTTTCTTT.

Turning to this clonotype: A much larger clone is a single base away; this may be a read error. This sequence joins TRBV24-1 and TRBJ2-1; 9 bases are a match to TRBD1. The CDR3 is 15 amino acids. V shed 1 base and J 6 bases; nucleotides not matched to a gene: 3. Germline CDR1 KGHDR, CDR2 SFDVKD. Here the CDR3 reads CATSDFGTGSNEQFF. CDR3 DNA: TGTGCCACCAGTGATTTCGGGACAGGGAGCAATGAGCAGTTCTTC.

V usage is TRBV20-1 and J usage is TRBJ1-2; TRBD1 matches at 9 bases. The CDR3 sequence is 15 residues long. Germline-derived CDR1 and CDR2 are DFQATT and SNEGSKA (reference sequence). The V and J ends lost 1 base and 4 bases, in that order; junction bases with no gene match: 7. CDR3 in amino acids: CSARGGQGQIYGYTF. CDR3 coding DNA: TGCAGTGCTAGAGGGGGACAGGGTCAGATCTATGGCTACACCTTC.

This chain connects TRBV5-1 to TRBJ2-1; the D gene is possibly TRBD2 (6 bases). The V end lost 1 base, the J end lost 3 bases, and 11 bases lay between the germline ends. CDR3 size: 15 residues. Looked up from germline, CDR1 is SGHRS and CDR2 is YFSETQ. DNA for the CDR3: TGCGCCAGCAGCTTGAGGGAGGCAGGCTACAATGAGCAGTTCTTC. Residues: CASSLREAGYNEQFF.

This clonotype was observed a few times. The chain recombines TRBV18 with TRBJ1-1, with D tentatively TRBD1 (6 bases). From germline, CDR1 is KGHSH and CDR2 LQKENI. Trimming took off 3 bases at V and 3 bases at J, with 14 bases between the two ends. This CDR3 has 15 residues. The CDR3 here is CASSPPGVGHTEAFF. In nucleotides, the CDR3 is TGTGCCAGCTCACCCCCAGGGGTAGGTCACACTGAAGCTTTCTTT.

This clonotype showed up just a few times. The CDR3 loop reads CASSKASRATNEKLFF. Written as DNA, the CDR3 is TGTGCCAGCAGCAAAGCGAGTAGGGCAACTAATGAAAAACTGTTTTTT. V usage is TRBV21-1 and J usage is TRBJ1-4. TRBV21-1 constitutes a pseudogene. The CDR3 covers 16 residues.

A remark on this clonotype: One base away lies a much larger clone, so this may be a sequencing read error. CDR3 sequence reads: CACRRATQETQYF. The DNA for the CDR3 is TGTGCCTGCCGTAGGGCTACCCAAGAGACCCAGTACTTC. The chain links TRBV2 to TRBJ2-4, with D unresolved. The assigned J gene may be wrong: the sequence end matches TRBJ2-5 better. The germline V gene has CDR1 SNHLY and CDR2 FYNNEI. This CDR3 is built from 13 residues.